This TCR beta chain was identified in a study of cytomegalovirus exposure and HLA in healthy donors. Study findings and constraints: The study flagged about 160 TCR beta chains as cytomegalovirus-associated.

The germline V gene encodes CDR1 SGHNT and CDR2 YENEEA. With 5 bases clipped from V and 0 bases from J, the junction kept 11 bases outside the gene matches. The CDR3 extends over 17 amino acids. Notes on this clone: Antigen: not known.

PCR employed 60 Vbeta and 13 Jbeta primers. The repertoire was sequenced with immunoSEQ multiplex PCR; TCRdb's copy has only in-frame clones and lacks some. Of around 150,000 clones listed, around 79% were seen once; the top ten hold around 2.5%. Sequencing was done on a sample of PBMCs. The rearrangement links TRBV11-3 to TRBJ1-1, with 8 bases fitting TRBD1. The receptor was isolated from a middle-aged woman in good health and CMV-seropositive. The CDR3 nucleotides read TGTGCCAGCAGCCCATACTACGGGGACAGGTTGAACACTGAAGCTTTCTTT. Translated: CASSPYYGDRLNTEAFF. Full variable domain (outside the CDR3, taken from reference TRBV11-3 and TRBJ1-1): EAGVVQSPRYKIIEKKQPVAFWCNPISGHNTLYWYLQNLGQGPELLIRYENEEAVDDSQLPKDRFSAERLKGVDSTLKIQPAELGDSAVYLCASSPYYGDRLNTEAFFGQGTRLTVV.